Listed below are T cell receptor beta chains from one sample, sequenced in a study of shared clonotypes between healthy human individuals. TCRdb keeps only in-frame clones here, not all; method: immunoSEQ multiplex PCR. The sample has approximately 98,000 clones; roughly two thirds are singletons. The sequenced sample consisted of memory CD8+ T cells sorted from blood. Receptor source: a woman between 25 and 40 years old in good health. Each CDR3 is given with its conserved first and last residue. The D gene is left open where the match is weak. Size is omitted from some rows. Given values are once, few, many or a class for expanded clones.

J gene: TRBJ1-3
D gene: .
clone size: once
V gene: TRBV13
CDR3 protein: CASSPNLYTGTSGNTIYF
CDR3 DNA: TGTGCCAGCAGCCCCAACCTCTACACCGGTACCTCTGGAAACACCATATATTTT

J gene: TRBJ2-7
D gene: TRBD2
clone size: .
V gene: TRBV10-3
CDR3 protein: CAISESTSPISYEQYF
CDR3 DNA: TGTGCCATCAGTGAGTCGACTAGCCCCATTAGCTACGAGCAGTACTTC

J gene: TRBJ2-7
D gene: .
clone size: .
V gene: TRBV18
CDR3 protein: CASSPALAYEQYF
CDR3 DNA: TGTGCCAGCTCACCGGCACTCGCCTACGAGCAGTACTTC

J gene: TRBJ1-2
D gene: .
clone size: many
V gene: TRBV28
CDR3 protein: CASSPQEGPWGYTF
CDR3 DNA: TGTGCCAGCAGCCCCCAAGAGGGCCCCTGGGGCTACACCTTC

J gene: TRBJ2-1
D gene: .
clone size: .
V gene: TRBV28
CDR3 protein: CASTPGVNEQFF
CDR3 DNA: TGTGCCAGCACCCCCGGGGTTAATGAGCAGTTCTTC

J gene: TRBJ1-3
D gene: .
clone size: many
V gene: TRBV4-1
CDR3 protein: CASSPDSGNTIYF
CDR3 DNA: TGCGCCAGCAGCCCCGACTCTGGAAACACCATATATTTT

J gene: TRBJ2-3
D gene: TRBD2
clone size: few
V gene: TRBV7-2
CDR3 protein: CASSYSASGSGDTQYF
CDR3 DNA: TGTGCCAGCAGCTACTCGGCTAGCGGGAGTGGGGATACGCAGTATTTT

J gene: TRBJ1-2
D gene: .
clone size: .
V gene: TRBV5-6
CDR3 protein: CASSLGNRVNYGYTF
CDR3 DNA: TGTGCCAGCAGCTTGGGAAACAGGGTTAACTATGGCTACACCTTC

J gene: TRBJ2-7
D gene: .
clone size: many
V gene: TRBV23-1
CDR3 protein: CAALKGRLRSLDEQYF
CDR3 DNA: TGCGCCGCCCTGAAAGGGCGTCTCCGAAGTTTGGACGAGCAGTACTTC

J gene: TRBJ2-7
D gene: TRBD2
clone size: .
V gene: TRBV6-6
CDR3 protein: CASCTSGRAGDEQYF
CDR3 DNA: TGTGCCAGCTGTACGAGCGGGAGGGCGGGTGACGAGCAGTACTTC

J gene: TRBJ2-7
D gene: TRBD2
clone size: .
V gene: TRBV6-4
CDR3 protein: CASSSLAGGSYEQYF
CDR3 DNA: TGTGCCAGCAGCTCCCTGGCGGGAGGGTCCTACGAGCAGTACTTC

J gene: TRBJ2-3
D gene: .
clone size: .
V gene: TRBV15
CDR3 protein: CATSRDRVDTQYF
CDR3 DNA: TGTGCCACCAGCAGAGATAGGGTAGATACGCAGTATTTT

J gene: TRBJ2-7
D gene: .
clone size: .
V gene: TRBV9
CDR3 protein: CASSSGGESSYEQYF
CDR3 DNA: TGTGCCAGCAGCTCCGGAGGTGAGAGCTCCTACGAGCAGTACTTC

J gene: TRBJ1-4
D gene: .
clone size: .
V gene: TRBV28
CDR3 protein: CASSLWAGSTNEKLFF
CDR3 DNA: TGTGCCAGCAGTTTATGGGCGGGGTCGACTAATGAAAAACTGTTTTTT

J gene: TRBJ2-7
D gene: TRBD2
clone size: .
V gene: TRBV15
CDR3 protein: CATSNGLAGAYEQYF
CDR3 DNA: TGTGCCACCAGCAATGGACTAGCGGGTGCCTACGAGCAGTACTTC

J gene: TRBJ2-7
D gene: .
clone size: many
V gene: TRBV10-3
CDR3 protein: CAISEVGGRYEQYF
CDR3 DNA: TGTGCCATCAGTGAGGTGGGAGGTCGATACGAGCAGTACTTC

J gene: TRBJ1-3
D gene: TRBD1
clone size: .
V gene: TRBV7-9
CDR3 protein: CASSPIQGALMDTIYF
CDR3 DNA: TGTGCCAGCAGCCCCATACAGGGGGCCCTCATGGACACCATATATTTT

J gene: TRBJ1-2
D gene: TRBD1
clone size: .
V gene: TRBV7-9
CDR3 protein: CASSPSGTGGPAGYTF
CDR3 DNA: TGTGCCAGCAGCCCCTCCGGGACAGGGGGCCCGGCTGGCTACACCTTC

J gene: TRBJ1-1
D gene: .
clone size: .
V gene: TRBV7-2
CDR3 protein: CASSLGRNTEAFF
CDR3 DNA: TGTGCCAGCAGCTTAGGTCGGAACACTGAAGCTTTCTTT

J gene: TRBJ1-6
D gene: TRBD1
clone size: .
V gene: TRBV25-1
CDR3 protein: CASSTSGGSSPLHF
CDR3 DNA: TGTGCCAGCAGCACATCAGGGGGCTCTTCACCCCTCCACTTT

J gene: TRBJ2-1
D gene: TRBD2
clone size: once
V gene: TRBV5-1
CDR3 protein: CASSPRAGAGGVEQFF
CDR3 DNA: TGCGCCAGCAGCCCGCGGGCAGGAGCGGGAGGGGTTGAGCAGTTCTTC

J gene: TRBJ2-7
D gene: TRBD1
clone size: .
V gene: TRBV2
CDR3 protein: CASLQSGGAEAPYEQYF
CDR3 DNA: TGTGCCAGCCTCCAATCAGGGGGTGCGGAGGCCCCCTACGAGCAGTACTTC

J gene: TRBJ1-1
D gene: .
clone size: few
V gene: TRBV23-1
CDR3 protein: CASSQPGQNTEAFF
CDR3 DNA: TGCGCCAGCAGTCAACCGGGACAGAACACTGAAGCTTTCTTT

J gene: TRBJ2-7
D gene: .
clone size: many
V gene: TRBV10-3
CDR3 protein: CAIGLASYEQYF
CDR3 DNA: TGTGCCATCGGTCTCGCCTCCTACGAGCAGTACTTC

J gene: TRBJ2-4
D gene: .
clone size: .
V gene: TRBV15
CDR3 protein: CATSNQGYIQYF
CDR3 DNA: TGTGCCACCAGCAATCAGGGGTACATTCAGTACTTC

J gene: TRBJ2-7
D gene: .
clone size: .
V gene: TRBV7-8
CDR3 protein: CASSPGDAYEQYF
CDR3 DNA: TGTGCCAGCAGCCCGGGGGATGCCTACGAGCAGTACTTC

J gene: TRBJ2-1
D gene: TRBD1
clone size: .
V gene: TRBV10-3
CDR3 protein: CAISEPREIGTGPLEQFF
CDR3 DNA: TGTGCCATCAGTGAGCCCCGAGAGATCGGGACAGGGCCTCTGGAGCAGTTCTTC

J gene: TRBJ1-5
D gene: .
clone size: .
V gene: TRBV9
CDR3 protein: CASSLDDSFNQPQHF
CDR3 DNA: TGTGCCAGCAGCCTGGATGACAGTTTCAATCAGCCCCAGCATTTT

J gene: TRBJ2-1
D gene: TRBD2
clone size: .
V gene: TRBV6-5
CDR3 protein: CATSPGLAKWNEQFF
CDR3 DNA: TGTGCCACGAGCCCGGGACTAGCGAAATGGAATGAGCAGTTCTTC

J gene: TRBJ2-7
D gene: .
clone size: many
V gene: TRBV5-5
CDR3 protein: CASSLDGSGSYEQYF
CDR3 DNA: TGTGCCAGCAGCTTGGACGGGAGTGGATCCTACGAGCAGTACTTC

J gene: TRBJ1-2
D gene: .
clone size: .
V gene: TRBV29-1
CDR3 protein: CSVEAGYNYGYTF
CDR3 DNA: TGCAGCGTTGAGGCAGGGTATAACTATGGCTACACCTTC

J gene: TRBJ2-7
D gene: .
clone size: .
V gene: TRBV30
CDR3 protein: CAWGTKSYEQYF
CDR3 DNA: TGTGCCTGGGGGACAAAATCCTACGAGCAGTACTTC

J gene: TRBJ2-4
D gene: TRBD1
clone size: .
V gene: TRBV7-9
CDR3 protein: CASSLGQGADIQYF
CDR3 DNA: TGTGCCAGCAGCTTAGGACAGGGAGCAGACATTCAGTACTTC

J gene: TRBJ2-7
D gene: TRBD2
clone size: .
V gene: TRBV6-1
CDR3 protein: CASSEENSGSHEQYF
CDR3 DNA: TGTGCCAGCAGTGAAGAAAATAGCGGGAGCCACGAGCAGTACTTC

J gene: TRBJ2-1
D gene: TRBD2
clone size: .
V gene: TRBV27
CDR3 protein: CASNTGLAGGMYEQFF
CDR3 DNA: TGTGCCAGCAACACGGGACTAGCGGGAGGGATGTATGAGCAGTTCTTC

J gene: TRBJ2-7
D gene: TRBD1
clone size: .
V gene: TRBV19
CDR3 protein: CASSADVVSGGEQYF
CDR3 DNA: TGTGCCAGTAGTGCCGATGTTGTTTCAGGGGGCGAGCAGTACTTC

J gene: TRBJ1-2
D gene: .
clone size: .
V gene: TRBV6-6
CDR3 protein: CASSYGTPWGYTF
CDR3 DNA: TGTGCCAGCAGTTACGGGACACCGTGGGGCTACACCTTC

J gene: TRBJ1-2
D gene: .
clone size: .
V gene: TRBV18
CDR3 protein: CASSPTAGGATF
CDR3 DNA: TGTGCCAGCTCCCCGACGGCGGGGGGAGCCACCTTC

J gene: TRBJ2-7
D gene: TRBD1
clone size: .
V gene: TRBV11-2
CDR3 protein: CASSLDGSGTGFHEQYF
CDR3 DNA: TGTGCCAGCAGCTTAGATGGATCCGGGACAGGGTTTCACGAGCAGTACTTC

J gene: TRBJ2-5
D gene: .
clone size: few
V gene: TRBV7-8
CDR3 protein: CASSLNLERVETQYF
CDR3 DNA: TGTGCCAGCAGCCTGAACCTCGAGAGAGTGGAGACCCAGTACTTC

J gene: TRBJ1-2
D gene: TRBD1
clone size: .
V gene: TRBV28
CDR3 protein: CASRDRGANYGYTF
CDR3 DNA: TGTGCCAGCAGAGACAGGGGAGCTAACTATGGCTACACCTTC

J gene: TRBJ1-5
D gene: .
clone size: few
V gene: TRBV4-1
CDR3 protein: CASSLRLTLGAKPQHF
CDR3 DNA: TGCGCCAGCAGCTTGAGGTTGACGTTGGGGGCCAAGCCCCAGCATTTT

J gene: TRBJ2-7
D gene: .
clone size: many
V gene: TRBV27
CDR3 protein: CASSPNPPYEQYF
CDR3 DNA: TGTGCCAGCAGTCCTAACCCCCCCTACGAGCAGTACTTC

J gene: TRBJ2-7
D gene: TRBD2
clone size: .
V gene: TRBV6-6
CDR3 protein: CASALGLAGVDEQYF
CDR3 DNA: TGTGCCAGCGCCCTCGGACTAGCGGGAGTGGATGAGCAGTACTTC

J gene: TRBJ2-1
D gene: TRBD2
clone size: .
V gene: TRBV4-1
CDR3 protein: CASSHASGGYNEQFF
CDR3 DNA: TGCGCCAGCAGCCATGCTAGCGGGGGCTACAATGAGCAGTTCTTC

J gene: TRBJ2-7
D gene: TRBD2
clone size: .
V gene: TRBV19
CDR3 protein: CASSTGTSGSEQYF
CDR3 DNA: TGTGCCAGTAGTACTGGGACTAGCGGGAGCGAGCAGTACTTC

J gene: TRBJ2-3
D gene: .
clone size: .
V gene: TRBV27
CDR3 protein: CASSLSSERTDTQYF
CDR3 DNA: TGTGCCAGCAGTTTATCCAGCGAGCGCACAGATACGCAGTATTTT

J gene: TRBJ2-3
D gene: .
clone size: few
V gene: TRBV5-4
CDR3 protein: CASSRSTDTQYF
CDR3 DNA: TGTGCCAGCAGCCGAAGCACAGATACGCAGTATTTT